Sequencing of this T cell receptor beta chain was carried out in a study of shared clonotypes between healthy human individuals. The germline V gene encodes CDR1 SGHRS and CDR2 YFSETQ. Trimming left V 5 bases short and J 5 bases short, with 16 bases between. The CDR3 spans 15 residues. Splitting of CD4+ cells produced CD45RA+ naive and CD45RA-negative memory subsets. Using immunoSEQ multiplex PCR, the repertoire was profiled, and TCRdb retains in-frame clones only, with some absent. The sample lists hundreds of thousands of clones; approximately 95% were seen once. The receptor was isolated from a woman in her 30s in good health. V and J are TRBV5-1 and TRBJ2-2, with TRBD1 as a possible D gene (5 bases). Input material: naive CD4+ T cells sorted from blood. The subset is: CD45RA+ positively selected. In DNA, the CDR3 is TGCGCCAGCAGAATGGATATAGGGGAAACCGGGGAGCTGTTTTTT. Its translation is CASRMDIGETGELFF.